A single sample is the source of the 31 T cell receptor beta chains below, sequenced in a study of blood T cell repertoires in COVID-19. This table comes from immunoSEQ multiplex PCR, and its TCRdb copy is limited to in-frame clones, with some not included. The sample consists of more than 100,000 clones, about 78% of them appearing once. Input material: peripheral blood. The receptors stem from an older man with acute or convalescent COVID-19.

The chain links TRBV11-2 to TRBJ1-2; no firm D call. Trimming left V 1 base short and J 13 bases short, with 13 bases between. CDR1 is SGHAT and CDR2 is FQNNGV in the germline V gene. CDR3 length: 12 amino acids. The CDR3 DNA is TGTGCCAGCAGCTTAGCCACAGCCTTCTCCACCTTC. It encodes CASSLATAFSTF. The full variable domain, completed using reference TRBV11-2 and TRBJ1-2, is EAGVAQSPRYKIIEKRQSVAFWCNPISGHATLYWYQQILGQGPKLLIQFQNNGVVDDSQLPKDRFSAERLKGVDSTLKIQPAKLEDSAVYLCASSLATAFSTFGSGTRLTVV.

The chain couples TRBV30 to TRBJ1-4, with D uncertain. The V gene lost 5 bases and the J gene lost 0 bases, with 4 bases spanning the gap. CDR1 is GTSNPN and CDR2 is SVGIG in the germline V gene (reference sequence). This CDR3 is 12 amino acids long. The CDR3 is CAWASTNEKLFF. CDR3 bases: TGTGCCTGGGCCTCAACTAATGAAAAACTGTTTTTT.

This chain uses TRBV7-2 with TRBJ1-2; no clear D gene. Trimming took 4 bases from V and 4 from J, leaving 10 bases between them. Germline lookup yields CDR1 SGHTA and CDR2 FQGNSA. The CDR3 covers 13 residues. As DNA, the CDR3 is TGTGCCAGCAGCTCTAACGAACGCTATGGCTACACCTTC. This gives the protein CASSSNERYGYTF. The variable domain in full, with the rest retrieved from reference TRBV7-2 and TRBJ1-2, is GAGVSQSPSNKVTEKGKDVELRCDPISGHTALYWYRQSLGQGLEFLIYFQGNSAPDKSGLPSDRFSAERTGGSVSTLTIQRTQQEDSAVYLCASSSNERYGYTFGSGTRLTVV.

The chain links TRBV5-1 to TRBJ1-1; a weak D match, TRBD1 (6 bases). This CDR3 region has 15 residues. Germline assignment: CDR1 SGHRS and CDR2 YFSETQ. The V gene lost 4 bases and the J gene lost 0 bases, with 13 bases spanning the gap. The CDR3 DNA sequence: TGCGCCAGCAGCCTGGGGGCCCAAGTGAACACTGAAGCTTTCTTT. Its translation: CASSLGAQVNTEAFF.

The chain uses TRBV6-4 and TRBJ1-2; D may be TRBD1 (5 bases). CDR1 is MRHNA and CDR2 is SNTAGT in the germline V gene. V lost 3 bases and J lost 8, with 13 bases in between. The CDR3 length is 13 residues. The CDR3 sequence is CASSEAAGLGYTF. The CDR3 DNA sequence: TGTGCCAGCAGTGAGGCAGCAGGGCTGGGCTACACCTTC.

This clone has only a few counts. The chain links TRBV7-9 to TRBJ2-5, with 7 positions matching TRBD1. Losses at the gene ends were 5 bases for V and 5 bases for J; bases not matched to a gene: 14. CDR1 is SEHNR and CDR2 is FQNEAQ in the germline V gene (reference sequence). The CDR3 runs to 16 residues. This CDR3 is CASSPSDRGRGETQYF. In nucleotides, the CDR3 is TGTGCCAGCAGCCCGAGTGATAGGGGGCGCGGGGAGACCCAGTACTTC.

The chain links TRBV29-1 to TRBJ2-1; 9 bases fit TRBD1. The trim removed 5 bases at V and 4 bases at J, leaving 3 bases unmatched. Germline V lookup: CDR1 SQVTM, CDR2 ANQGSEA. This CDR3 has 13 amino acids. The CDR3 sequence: CSVWTGVYNEQFF. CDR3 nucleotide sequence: TGCAGCGTTTGGACAGGGGTATACAATGAGCAGTTCTTC.

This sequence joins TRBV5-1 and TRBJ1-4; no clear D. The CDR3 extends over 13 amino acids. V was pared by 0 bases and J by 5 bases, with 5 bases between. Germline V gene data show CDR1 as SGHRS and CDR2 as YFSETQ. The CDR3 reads CASSLAQNEKLFF. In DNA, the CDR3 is TGCGCCAGCAGCTTGGCCCAGAATGAAAAACTGTTTTTT.

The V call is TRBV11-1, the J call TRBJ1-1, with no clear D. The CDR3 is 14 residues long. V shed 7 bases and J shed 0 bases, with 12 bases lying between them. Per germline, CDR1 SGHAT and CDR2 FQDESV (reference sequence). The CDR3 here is CASTQVGVNTEAFF. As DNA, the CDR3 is TGTGCCAGCACCCAGGTCGGGGTGAACACTGAAGCTTTCTTT. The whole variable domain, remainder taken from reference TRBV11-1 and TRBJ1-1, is EAEVAQSPRYKITEKSQAVAFWCDPISGHATLYWYRQILGQGPELLVQFQDESVVDDSQLPKDRFSAERLKGVDSTLKIQPAELGDSAMYLCASTQVGVNTEAFFGQGTRLTVV.

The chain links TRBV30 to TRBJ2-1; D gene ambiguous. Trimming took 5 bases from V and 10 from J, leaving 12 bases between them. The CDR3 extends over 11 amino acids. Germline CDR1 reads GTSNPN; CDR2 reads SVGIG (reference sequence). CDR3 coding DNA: TGTGCCTGGTCCCCCTCCCAGGAGCAGTTCTTC. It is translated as CAWSPSQEQFF.

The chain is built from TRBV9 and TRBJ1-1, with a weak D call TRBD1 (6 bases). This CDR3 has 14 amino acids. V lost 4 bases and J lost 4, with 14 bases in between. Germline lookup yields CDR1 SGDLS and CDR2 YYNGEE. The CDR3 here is CASSPNRVVTEAFF. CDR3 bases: TGTGCCAGCAGCCCCAACAGGGTCGTCACTGAAGCTTTCTTT.

CDR3 sequence: CASSPGGTGGAFGYGYTF. CDR3 DNA: TGTGCCAGCAGCCCGGGGGGGACAGGGGGCGCTTTCGGCTATGGCTACACCTTC. V usage is TRBV5-4 and J usage is TRBJ1-2; 12 bases align to TRBD1. The germline V gene has CDR1 SGHNT and CDR2 YYREEE (reference sequence). Unmatched junction bases numbered 14, after V lost 4 bases and J lost 4 bases. This CDR3 has 18 amino acids.

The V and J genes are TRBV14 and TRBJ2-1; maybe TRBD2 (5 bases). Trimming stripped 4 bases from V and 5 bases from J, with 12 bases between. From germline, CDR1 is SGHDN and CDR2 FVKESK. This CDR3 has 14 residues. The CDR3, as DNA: TGTGCCAGCAGCCCCTCCTTCGGGGACAATGAGCAGTTCTTC. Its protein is CASSPSFGDNEQFF.

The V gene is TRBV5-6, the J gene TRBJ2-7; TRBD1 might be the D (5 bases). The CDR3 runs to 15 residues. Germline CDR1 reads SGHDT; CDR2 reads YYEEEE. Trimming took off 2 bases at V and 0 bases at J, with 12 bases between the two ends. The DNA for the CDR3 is TGTGCCAGCAGCTTTTACAGGCCAAGCTCCTACGAGCAGTACTTC. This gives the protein CASSFYRPSSYEQYF. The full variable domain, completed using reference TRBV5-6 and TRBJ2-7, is DAGVTQSPTHLIKTRGQQVTLRCSPKSGHDTVSWYQQALGQGPQFIFQYYEEEERQRGNFPDRFSGHQFPNYSSELNVNALLLGDSALYLCASSFYRPSSYEQYFGPGTRLTVT.

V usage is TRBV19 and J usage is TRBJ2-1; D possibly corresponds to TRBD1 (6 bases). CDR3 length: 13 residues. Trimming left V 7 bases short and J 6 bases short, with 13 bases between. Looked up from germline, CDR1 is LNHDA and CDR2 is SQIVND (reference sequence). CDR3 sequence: CASKGQKLNEQFF. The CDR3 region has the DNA TGTGCCAGTAAGGGACAAAAACTCAATGAGCAGTTCTTC. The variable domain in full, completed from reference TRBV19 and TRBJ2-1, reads DGGITQSPKYLFRKEGQNVTLSCEQNLNHDAMYWYRQDPGQGLRLIYYSQIVNDFQKGDIAEGYSVSREKKESFPLTVTSAQKNPTAFYLCASKGQKLNEQFFGPGTRLTVL.

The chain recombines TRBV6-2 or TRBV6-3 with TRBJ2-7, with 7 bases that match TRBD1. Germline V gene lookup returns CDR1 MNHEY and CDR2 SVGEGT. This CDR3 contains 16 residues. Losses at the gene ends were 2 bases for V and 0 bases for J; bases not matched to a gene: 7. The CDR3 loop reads CASSYPLWDSSYEQYF. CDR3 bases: TGTGCCAGCAGTTACCCCCTCTGGGACAGCTCCTACGAGCAGTACTTC.

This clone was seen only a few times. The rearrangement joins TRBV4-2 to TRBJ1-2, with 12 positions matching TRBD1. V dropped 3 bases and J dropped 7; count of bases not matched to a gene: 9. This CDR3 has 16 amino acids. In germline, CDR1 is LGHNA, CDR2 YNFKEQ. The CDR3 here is CASSHSTGTGGGGYTF. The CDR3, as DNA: TGTGCCAGCAGCCATTCTACCGGGACAGGGGGCGGTGGCTACACCTTC.

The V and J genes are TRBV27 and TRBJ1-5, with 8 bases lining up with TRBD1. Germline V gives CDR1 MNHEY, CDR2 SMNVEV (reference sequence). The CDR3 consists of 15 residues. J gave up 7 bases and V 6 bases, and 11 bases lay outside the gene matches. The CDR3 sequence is CASSLFFRGRQPQHF. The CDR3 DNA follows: TGTGCCAGCAGCCTCTTTTTCAGGGGGCGGCAGCCCCAGCATTTT.

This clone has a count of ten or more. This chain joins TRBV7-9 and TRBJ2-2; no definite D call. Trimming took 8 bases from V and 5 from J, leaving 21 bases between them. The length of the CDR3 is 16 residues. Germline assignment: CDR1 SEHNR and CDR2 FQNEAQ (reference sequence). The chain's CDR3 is CASRTYRNIRTGELFF. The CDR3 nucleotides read TGTGCCAGCCGTACATACCGCAACATCCGAACCGGGGAGCTGTTTTTT.

The CDR3 region has the DNA TGCGCCAGCAGCTCAGGTCCGGGACAGAGACTAAACACCATATATTTT. As protein: CASSSGPGQRLNTIYF. J is TRBJ1-3 and V is TRBV4-1; 7 bases line up with TRBD1. Germline loops: CDR1 MGHRA, CDR2 YSYEKL. Germline trimming cut 5 bases from V and 6 bases from J; bases unmatched to any gene: 13. The CDR3 has 16 amino acids.

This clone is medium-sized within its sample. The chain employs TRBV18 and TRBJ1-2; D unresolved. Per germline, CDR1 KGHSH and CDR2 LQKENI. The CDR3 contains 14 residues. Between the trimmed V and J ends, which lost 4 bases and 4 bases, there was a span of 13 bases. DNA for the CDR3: TGTGCCAGCTCACGAACCGGGGATTCCTATGGCTACACCTTC. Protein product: CASSRTGDSYGYTF.

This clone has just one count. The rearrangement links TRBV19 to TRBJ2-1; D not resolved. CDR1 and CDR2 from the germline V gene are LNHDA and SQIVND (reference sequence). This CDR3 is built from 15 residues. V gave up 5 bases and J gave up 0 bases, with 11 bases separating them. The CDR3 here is CASSPLLSSYNEQFF. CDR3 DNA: TGTGCCAGTAGTCCCCTATTGAGCTCCTACAATGAGCAGTTCTTC.

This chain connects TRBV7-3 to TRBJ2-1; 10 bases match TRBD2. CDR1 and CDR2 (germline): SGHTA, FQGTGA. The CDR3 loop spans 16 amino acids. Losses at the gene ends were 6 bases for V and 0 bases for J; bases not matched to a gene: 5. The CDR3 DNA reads TGTGCCAGCAGATTAGCGGGGGGACTCTCCTACAATGAGCAGTTCTTC. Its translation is CASRLAGGLSYNEQFF.

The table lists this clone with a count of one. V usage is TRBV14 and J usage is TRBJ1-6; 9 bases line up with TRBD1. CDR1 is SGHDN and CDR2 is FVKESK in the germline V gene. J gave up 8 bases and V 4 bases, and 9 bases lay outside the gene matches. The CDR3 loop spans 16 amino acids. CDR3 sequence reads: CASSRLQGAVDSPLHF. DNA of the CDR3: TGTGCCAGCAGCCGACTACAGGGGGCGGTGGATTCACCCCTCCACTTT.

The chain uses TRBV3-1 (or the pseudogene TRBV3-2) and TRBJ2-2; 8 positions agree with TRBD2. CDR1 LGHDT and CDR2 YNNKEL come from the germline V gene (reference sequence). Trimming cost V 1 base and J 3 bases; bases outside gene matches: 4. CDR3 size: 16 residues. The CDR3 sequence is CASSQGFGGDTGELFF. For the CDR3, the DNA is TGTGCCAGCAGCCAAGGGTTCGGGGGGGACACCGGGGAGCTGTTTTTT.

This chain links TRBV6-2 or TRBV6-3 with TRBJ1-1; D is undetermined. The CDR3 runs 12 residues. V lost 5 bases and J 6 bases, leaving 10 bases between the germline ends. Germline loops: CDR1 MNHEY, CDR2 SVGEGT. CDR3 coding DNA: TGTGCCAGCAGTACCGCCCGGGCTGAAGCTTTCTTT. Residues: CASSTARAEAFF.

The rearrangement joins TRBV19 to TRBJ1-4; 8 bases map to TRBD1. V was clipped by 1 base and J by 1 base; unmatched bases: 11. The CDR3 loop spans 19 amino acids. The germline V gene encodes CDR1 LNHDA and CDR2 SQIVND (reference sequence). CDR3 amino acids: CASSIGQGRTTGTNEKLFF. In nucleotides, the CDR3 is TGTGCCAGTAGTATAGGACAGGGGCGAACCACAGGAACTAATGAAAAACTGTTTTTT.

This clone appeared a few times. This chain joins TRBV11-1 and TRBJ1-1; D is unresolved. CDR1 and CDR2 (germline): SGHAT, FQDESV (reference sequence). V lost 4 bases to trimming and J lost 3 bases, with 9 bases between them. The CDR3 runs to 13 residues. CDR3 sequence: CASSSSGDTEAFF. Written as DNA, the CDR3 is TGTGCCAGCAGCTCATCCGGAGACACTGAAGCTTTCTTT.

The CDR3 protein is CASSPGTGPNQPQHF. The CDR3, as DNA: TGTGCCAGCAGCCCAGGGACAGGGCCCAATCAGCCCCAGCATTTT. The chain couples TRBV5-4 to TRBJ1-5; 9 nucleotides line up with TRBD1. Looked up from germline, CDR1 is SGHNT and CDR2 is YYREEE (reference sequence). V lost 4 bases, J lost 3 bases, and 5 bases stayed unmatched. This CDR3 comprises 15 residues.

The CDR3 region has the DNA TGTGCCAGCAGCGTAGAGGGGACTAGCGTCACCGGGGAGCTGTTTTTT. Protein: CASSVEGTSVTGELFF. The chain is built from TRBV9 and TRBJ2-2, with 10 bases fitting TRBD2. This CDR3 spans 16 amino acids. Per germline, CDR1 SGDLS and CDR2 YYNGEE. Losses at the gene ends were 0 bases for V and 4 bases for J; bases not matched to a gene: 3.

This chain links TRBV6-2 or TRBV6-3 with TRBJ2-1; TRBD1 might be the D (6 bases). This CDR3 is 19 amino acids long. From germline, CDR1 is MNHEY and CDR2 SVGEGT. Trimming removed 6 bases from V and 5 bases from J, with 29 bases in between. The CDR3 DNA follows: TGTGCCAGCAGCCGTATTTCGGGTATGGCAGGGGCGGCGGACAATGAGCAGTTCTTC. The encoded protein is CASSRISGMAGAADNEQFF.